Included here is one T cell receptor (beta chain) sequence, with context. These data come from a study of monozygotic twins with inflammatory bowel disease. Blood (approximately 2.5 ml) was collected from every donor individually. Incorporation of UMIs carrying a 6-nucleotide sample barcode was performed by template switching. One entry per CDR3 protein, without DNA, is what TCRdb gives after re-calling the 5' RACE reads. This table holds around 150,000 distinct CDR3 sequences. CDR1 LGHNA and CDR2 YNFKEQ come from the germline V gene. The CDR3 covers 19 residues. This TCR was sampled from a human donor with ulcerative colitis or Crohn's disease, or a healthy co-twin of an affected twin (not recorded which). V and J are TRBV4-2 and TRBJ2-1; TCRdb names TRBD2, which stays unverified in the absence of DNA. The sequenced sample consisted of blood. CDR3: CASSQGLAGPGGSYNEQFF.